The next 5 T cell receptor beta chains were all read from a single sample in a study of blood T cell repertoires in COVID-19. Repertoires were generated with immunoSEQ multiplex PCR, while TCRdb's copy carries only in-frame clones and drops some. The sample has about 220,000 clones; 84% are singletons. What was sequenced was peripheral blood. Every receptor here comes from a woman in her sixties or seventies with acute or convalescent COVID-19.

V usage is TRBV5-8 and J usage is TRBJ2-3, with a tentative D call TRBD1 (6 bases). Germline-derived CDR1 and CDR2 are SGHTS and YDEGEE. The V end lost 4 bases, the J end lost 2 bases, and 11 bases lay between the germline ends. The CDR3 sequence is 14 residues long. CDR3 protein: CASSKRTVTDTQYF. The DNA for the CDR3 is TGTGCCAGCAGCAAACGGACAGTCACAGATACGCAGTATTTT.

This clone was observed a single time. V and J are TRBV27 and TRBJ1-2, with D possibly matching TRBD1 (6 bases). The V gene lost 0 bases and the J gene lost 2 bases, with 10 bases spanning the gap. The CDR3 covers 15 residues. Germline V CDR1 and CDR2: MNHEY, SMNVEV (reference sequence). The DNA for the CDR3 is TGTGCCAGCAGTTTATCCCCAGGACAGAACTATGGCTACACCTTC. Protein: CASSLSPGQNYGYTF.

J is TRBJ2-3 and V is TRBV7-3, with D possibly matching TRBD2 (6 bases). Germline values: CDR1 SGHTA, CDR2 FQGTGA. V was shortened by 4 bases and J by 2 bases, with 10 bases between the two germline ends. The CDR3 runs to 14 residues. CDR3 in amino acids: CASSSGSNTDTQYF. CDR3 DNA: TGTGCCAGCAGCTCCGGGAGTAACACAGATACGCAGTATTTT.

CDR3 in DNA: TGTGCCAGCAGTGGTCTAGTGAACTATGGCTACACCTTC. It encodes CASSGLVNYGYTF. The chain uses TRBV2 and TRBJ1-2, with D unclear. V lost 4 bases and J lost 2, with 8 bases in between. The CDR3 extends over 13 amino acids. Per germline, CDR1 SNHLY and CDR2 FYNNEI.

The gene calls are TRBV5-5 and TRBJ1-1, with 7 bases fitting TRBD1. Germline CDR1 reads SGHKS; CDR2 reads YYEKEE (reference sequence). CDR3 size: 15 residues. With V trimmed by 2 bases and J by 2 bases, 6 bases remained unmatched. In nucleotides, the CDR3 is TGTGCCAGCAGCTTAGCACAGGGGCAAAACACTGAAGCTTTCTTT. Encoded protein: CASSLAQGQNTEAFF.